This TCR beta chain was observed in a study of cytomegalovirus exposure and HLA in healthy donors. Broader study findings: Most TCR sequences were uncommon, yet certain public TCRs appeared in many donors. CMV antigen specificity was confirmed in vitro for three CMV-associated chains.

The study ran its PCR with 60 Vbeta and 13 Jbeta primers. Original processing methods: An analysis that came later counted 80 million or so unique TCR beta chains, roughly 11 million shared. Measured with immunoSEQ multiplex PCR; TCRdb has only the in-frame clones, and not every one. V and J calls and clone size are as listed in that table; D and trimming were resolved from the DNA. The sample carries around 140,000 clones, about 80% recorded once. To note about this clone: Its antigen is not identified.

V was pared by 3 bases and J by 0 bases, with 10 bases of the junction left unmatched. This CDR3 has 19 residues. Germline CDR1 and CDR2: LNHNV and YYDKDF (reference sequence). The source material was PBMCs. V and J are TRBV15 and TRBJ1-4; 10 bases match TRBD1. The clonotype comes from a man between 40 and 49 years old in good health and CMV-seronegative. Here the CDR3 reads CATSSLGQGEYATNEKLFF. CDR3 DNA: TGTGCCACCAGCAGCCTTGGACAGGGGGAGTATGCAACTAATGAAAAACTGTTTTTT.